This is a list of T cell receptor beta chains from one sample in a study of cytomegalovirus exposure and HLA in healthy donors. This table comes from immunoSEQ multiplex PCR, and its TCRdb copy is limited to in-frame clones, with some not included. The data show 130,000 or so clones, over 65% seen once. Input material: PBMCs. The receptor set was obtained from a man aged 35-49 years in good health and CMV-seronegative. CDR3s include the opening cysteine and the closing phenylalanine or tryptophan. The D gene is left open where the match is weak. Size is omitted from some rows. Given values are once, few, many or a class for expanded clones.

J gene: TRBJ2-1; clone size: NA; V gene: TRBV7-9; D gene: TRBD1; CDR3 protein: CASSPSRGTVNEQFF; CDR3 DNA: TGTGCCAGCAGCCCCAGTAGGGGGACAGTCAATGAGCAGTTCTTC
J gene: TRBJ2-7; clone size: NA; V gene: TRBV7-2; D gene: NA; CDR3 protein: CASSPGGALYEQYF; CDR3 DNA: TGTGCCAGCAGCCCGGGGGGCGCTCTCTACGAGCAGTACTTC
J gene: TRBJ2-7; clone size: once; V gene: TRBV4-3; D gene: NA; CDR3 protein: CASSLRRGSYEQYF; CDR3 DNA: TGCGCCAGCAGCCTGAGACGGGGTTCCTACGAGCAGTACTTC
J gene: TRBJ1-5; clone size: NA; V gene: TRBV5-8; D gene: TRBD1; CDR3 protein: CASSLRQGSNQPQHF; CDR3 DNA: TGTGCCAGCAGCTTAAGACAGGGGAGCAATCAGCCCCAGCATTTT
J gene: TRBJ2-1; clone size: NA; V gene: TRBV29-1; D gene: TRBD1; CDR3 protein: CSVEGTGGTNEQFF; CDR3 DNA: TGCAGCGTTGAAGGGACAGGGGGGACCAATGAGCAGTTCTTC
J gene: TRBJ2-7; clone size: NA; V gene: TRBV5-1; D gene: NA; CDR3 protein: CASSLAGQPPSYEQYF; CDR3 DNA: TGCGCCAGCAGCTTAGCCGGACAGCCGCCTTCCTACGAGCAGTACTTC
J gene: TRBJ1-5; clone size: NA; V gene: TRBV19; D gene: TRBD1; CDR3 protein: CASSIDRASQPQHF; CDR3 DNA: TGTGCCAGTAGTATTGACAGGGCTAGTCAGCCCCAGCATTTT
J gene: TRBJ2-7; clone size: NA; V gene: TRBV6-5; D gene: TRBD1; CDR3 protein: CASSIGTGYEQYF; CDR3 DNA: TGTGCCAGCAGTATCGGGACAGGGTACGAGCAGTACTTC
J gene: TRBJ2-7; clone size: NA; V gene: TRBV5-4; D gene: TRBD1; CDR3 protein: CASSFPGQGIYEQYF; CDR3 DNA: TGTGCCAGCAGCTTCCCGGGACAGGGGATCTACGAGCAGTACTTC
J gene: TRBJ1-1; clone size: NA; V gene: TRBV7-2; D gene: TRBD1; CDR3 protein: CASSQPGTAMNTEAFF; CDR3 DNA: TGTGCCAGCAGCCAGCCTGGGACAGCCATGAACACTGAAGCTTTCTTT
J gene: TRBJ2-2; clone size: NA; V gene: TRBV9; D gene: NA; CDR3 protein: CASSLWTANTGELFF; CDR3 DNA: TGTGCCAGCAGCCTATGGACAGCGAACACCGGGGAGCTGTTTTTT
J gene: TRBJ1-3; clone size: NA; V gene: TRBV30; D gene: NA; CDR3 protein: CAWSVLGASGNTIYF; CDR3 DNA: TGTGCCTGGAGTGTACTCGGAGCCTCTGGAAACACCATATATTTT
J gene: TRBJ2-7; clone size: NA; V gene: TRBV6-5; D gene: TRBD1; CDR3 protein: CASSSGTGGSYEQYF; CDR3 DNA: TGTGCCAGCAGTTCCGGGACAGGGGGCTCCTACGAGCAGTACTTC
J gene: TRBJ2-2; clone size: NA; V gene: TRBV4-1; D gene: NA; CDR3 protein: CASSPKGLRGARTGELFF; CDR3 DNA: TGCGCCAGCAGCCCCAAGGGCCTCCGCGGGGCGCGCACCGGGGAGCTGTTTTTT
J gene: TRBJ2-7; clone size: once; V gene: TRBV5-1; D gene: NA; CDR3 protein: CASSVGTSYEQYF; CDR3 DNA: TGCGCCAGCAGCGTTGGGACATCCTACGAGCAGTACTTC
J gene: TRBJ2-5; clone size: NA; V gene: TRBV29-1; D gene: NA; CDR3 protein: CSVDGGWGGETQYF; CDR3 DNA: TGCAGCGTTGACGGGGGTTGGGGTGGAGAGACCCAGTACTTC
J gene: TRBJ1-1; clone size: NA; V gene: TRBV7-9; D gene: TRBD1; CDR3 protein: CASSYRGTEAFF; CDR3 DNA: TGTGCCAGCAGCTACAGGGGAACTGAAGCTTTCTTT
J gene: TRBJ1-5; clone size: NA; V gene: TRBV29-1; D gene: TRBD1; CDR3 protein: CSVATGNQPQHF; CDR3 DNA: TGCAGCGTTGCGACAGGGAATCAGCCCCAGCATTTT
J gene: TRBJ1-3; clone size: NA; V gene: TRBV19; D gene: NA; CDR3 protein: CASSIWAPGSGNTIYF; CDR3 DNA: TGTGCCAGTAGTATATGGGCGCCAGGTTCTGGAAACACCATATATTTT
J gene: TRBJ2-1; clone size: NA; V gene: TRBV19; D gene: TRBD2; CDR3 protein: CASSIDATSGSSYNEQFF; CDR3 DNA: TGTGCCAGTAGTATAGATGCGACTAGCGGGAGCTCCTACAATGAGCAGTTCTTC
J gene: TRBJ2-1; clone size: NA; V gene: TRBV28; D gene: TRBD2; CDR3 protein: CAIVLDQTSGNRDEQFF; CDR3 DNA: TGTGCCATAGTTCTGGACCAGACTAGCGGAAACCGGGATGAGCAGTTCTTC
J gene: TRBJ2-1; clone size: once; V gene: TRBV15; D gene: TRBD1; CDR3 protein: CATSRDRGNNEQFF; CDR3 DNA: TGTGCCACCAGCCGGGACAGGGGGAACAATGAGCAGTTCTTC
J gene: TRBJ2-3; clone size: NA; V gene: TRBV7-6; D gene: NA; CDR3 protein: CASSSSRADTQYF; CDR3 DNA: TGTGCCAGCAGCTCTAGCCGGGCAGATACGCAGTATTTT
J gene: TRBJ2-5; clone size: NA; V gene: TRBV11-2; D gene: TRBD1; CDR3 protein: CASSLGQGFGETQYF; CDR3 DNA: TGTGCCAGCAGCTTAGGACAGGGCTTCGGAGAGACCCAGTACTTC
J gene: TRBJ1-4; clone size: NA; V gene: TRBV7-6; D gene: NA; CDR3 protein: CASSLRGRGEKLFF; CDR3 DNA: TGTGCCAGCAGCTTAAGGGGAAGGGGTGAAAAACTGTTTTTT
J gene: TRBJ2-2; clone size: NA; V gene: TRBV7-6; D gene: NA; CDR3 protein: CASSLGGPNTGELFF; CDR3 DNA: TGTGCCAGCAGCTTAGGAGGGCCGAACACCGGGGAGCTGTTTTTT
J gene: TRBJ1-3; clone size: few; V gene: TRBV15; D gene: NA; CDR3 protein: CATSGGYSGNTIYF; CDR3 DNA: TGTGCCACCAGCGGCGGATACTCTGGAAACACCATATATTTT
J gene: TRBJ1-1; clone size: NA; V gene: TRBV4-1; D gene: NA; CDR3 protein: CVTRAGDRNTEAFF; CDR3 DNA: TGCGTCACAAGGGCAGGGGACCGAAACACTGAAGCTTTCTTT
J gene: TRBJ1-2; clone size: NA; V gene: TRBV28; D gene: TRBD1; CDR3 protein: CASRKADRGRGYTF; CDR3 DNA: TGTGCCAGCAGGAAAGCGGACAGGGGGCGCGGCTACACCTTC
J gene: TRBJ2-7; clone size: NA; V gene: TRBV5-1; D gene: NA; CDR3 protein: CASRVGRDTYEQYF; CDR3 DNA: TGCGCCAGCAGGGTGGGTCGGGACACCTACGAGCAGTACTTC
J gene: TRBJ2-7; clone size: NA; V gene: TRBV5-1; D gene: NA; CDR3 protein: CASSFGGNYYEQYF; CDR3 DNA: TGCGCCAGCAGCTTCGGTGGCAACTACTACGAGCAGTACTTC
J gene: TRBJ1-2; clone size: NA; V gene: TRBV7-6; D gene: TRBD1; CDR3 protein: CASSLLTGKDNYGYTF; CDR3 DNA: TGTGCCAGCAGCCTCCTGACAGGGAAGGATAACTATGGCTACACCTTC
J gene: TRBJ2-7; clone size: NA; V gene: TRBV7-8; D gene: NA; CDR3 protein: CASSLGKAGSYEQYF; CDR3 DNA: TGTGCCAGCAGCCTTGGTAAAGCGGGCTCCTACGAGCAGTACTTC
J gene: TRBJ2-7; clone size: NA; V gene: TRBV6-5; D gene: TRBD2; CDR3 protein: CASRTGTSGSYEQYF; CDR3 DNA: TGTGCCAGCAGAACTGGGACTAGCGGTTCCTACGAGCAGTACTTC
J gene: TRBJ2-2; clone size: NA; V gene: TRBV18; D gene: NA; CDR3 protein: CASSPSGPSTGELFF; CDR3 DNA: TGTGCCAGCTCACCAAGCGGCCCCAGCACCGGGGAGCTGTTTTTT
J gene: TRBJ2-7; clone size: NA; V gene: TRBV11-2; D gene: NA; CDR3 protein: CASTPSGGPYEQYF; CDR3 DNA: TGTGCCAGCACCCCCTCCGGGGGGCCCTACGAGCAGTACTTC
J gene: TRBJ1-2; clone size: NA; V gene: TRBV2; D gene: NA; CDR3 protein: CASSADGAGNYGYTF; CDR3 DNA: TGTGCCAGCAGTGCGGATGGGGCGGGGAACTATGGCTACACCTTC
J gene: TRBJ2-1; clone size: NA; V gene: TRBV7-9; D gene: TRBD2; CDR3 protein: CSSSPLGLAGGNEQFF; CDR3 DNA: TGTTCCAGCAGCCCCTTGGGACTAGCGGGAGGGAATGAGCAGTTCTTC
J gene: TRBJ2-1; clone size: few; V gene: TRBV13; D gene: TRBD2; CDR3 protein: CASSLAAGAGEQFF; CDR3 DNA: TGTGCCAGCAGCTTAGCGGCGGGAGCTGGTGAGCAGTTCTTC
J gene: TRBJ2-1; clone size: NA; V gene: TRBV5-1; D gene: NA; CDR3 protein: CASSPDTTSYNEQFF; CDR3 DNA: TGCGCCAGCAGCCCCGACACCACCTCCTACAATGAGCAGTTCTTC
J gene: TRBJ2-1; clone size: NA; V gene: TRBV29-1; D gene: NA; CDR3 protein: CSAQRPSINEQFF; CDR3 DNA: TGCAGCGCCCAAAGACCTAGTATCAATGAGCAGTTCTTC
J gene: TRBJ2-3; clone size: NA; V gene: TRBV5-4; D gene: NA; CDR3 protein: CASSPRTFADTQYF; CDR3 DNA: TGTGCCAGCAGCCCTAGGACTTTCGCAGATACGCAGTATTTT
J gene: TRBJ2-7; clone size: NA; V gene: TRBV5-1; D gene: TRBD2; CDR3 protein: CASSDLAGGSYEQYF; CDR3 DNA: TGCGCCAGCAGCGACTTAGCGGGGGGCTCCTACGAGCAGTACTTC
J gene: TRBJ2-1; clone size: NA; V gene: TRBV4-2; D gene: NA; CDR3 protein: CASSQDGRGTYNEQFF; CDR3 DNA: TGTGCCAGCAGCCAAGATGGAAGGGGGACCTACAATGAGCAGTTCTTC